A selection of T cell receptor beta chains follows, all from one sample in a study of beta chain features in type 1 diabetes. Profiling relied on immunoSEQ multiplex PCR, and the TCRdb table lists in-frame clones only, not all of them. The sample holds around 300,000 clones; around 7.8% are singletons and the top ten take approximately 0.99%. The material sequenced was central memory CD4+ T cells from blood. The source of these receptors is a woman aged 18-29 years in good health. Each CDR3 is given with its conserved first and last residue. Each record gives: clone size, D gene, V gene, J gene, CDR3 protein, CDR3 DNA. D genes are given only for firm matches. The size entry is marked missing in some rows and otherwise reads once, few, many or a size class.

few	NA	TRBV7-9	TRBJ1-1	CASSEGGGTEAFF	TGTGCCAGTTCCGAAGGGGGTGGGACTGAAGCTTTCTTT
NA	TRBD1	TRBV4-1	TRBJ2-4	CASSQPGQKWDIQYF	TGCGCCAGCAGCCAACCGGGACAGAAGTGGGACATTCAGTACTTC
NA	NA	TRBV7-2	TRBJ1-5	CASSLDINQPQHF	TGTGCCAGCAGCTTAGACATTAATCAGCCCCAGCATTTT
NA	NA	TRBV4-3	TRBJ1-5	CASSHGRDQPQHF	TGCGCCAGCAGCCACGGCAGGGATCAGCCCCAGCATTTT
many	NA	TRBV19	TRBJ1-2	CASSIDRYYGYTF	TGTGCCAGTAGTATCGACAGGTACTATGGCTACACCTTC
many	NA	TRBV7-9	TRBJ2-3	CASSSWVGAADTQYF	TGTGCCAGCAGCTCATGGGTGGGGGCTGCTGATACGCAGTATTTT
NA	TRBD1	TRBV28	TRBJ2-4	CASSSQGVDIQYF	TGTGCCAGCAGTTCACAGGGGGTGGACATTCAGTACTTC
NA	NA	TRBV30	TRBJ2-4	CAWSVSGTKNIQYF	TGTGCCTGGAGTGTATCGGGGACCAAAAACATTCAGTACTTC
NA	TRBD2	TRBV27	TRBJ2-3	CASRLAGGISTDTQYF	TGTGCCAGCCGGCTAGCGGGAGGTATTAGCACAGATACGCAGTATTTT
NA	NA	TRBV5-1	TRBJ2-5	CASSLGGRGLETQYF	TGCGCCAGCAGCTTGGGGGGACGCGGTTTGGAGACCCAGTACTTC
NA	TRBD1	TRBV4-2	TRBJ1-6	CASSLGLEGGDSPLHF	TGTGCCAGCAGCCTCGGGTTGGAAGGGGGCGATTCACCCCTCCACTTT
NA	NA	TRBV5-5	TRBJ2-5	CASSVGSQETQYF	TGTGCCAGCAGCGTAGGATCACAAGAGACCCAGTACTTC
few	TRBD1	TRBV6-6	TRBJ2-1	CASSPGQGAYNEQFF	TGTGCCAGCAGTCCCGGACAGGGGGCTTACAATGAGCAGTTCTTC
few	TRBD1	TRBV4-2	TRBJ2-1	CASSPGTGDRGEQFF	TGTGCCAGCAGCCCCGGGACAGGGGATCGTGGTGAGCAGTTCTTC
few	NA	TRBV6-6	TRBJ1-1	CASSYLGLNTEAFF	TGTGCCAGCAGTTACTTGGGATTGAACACTGAAGCTTTCTTT
few	NA	TRBV2	TRBJ2-7	CASSGQTRTYEQYF	TGTGCCAGCAGTGGACAGACTAGAACCTACGAGCAGTACTTC
NA	NA	TRBV29-1	TRBJ1-5	CSVRTGNSQQPQHF	TGCAGCGTTAGGACGGGGAACAGTCAGCAGCCCCAGCATTTT
NA	TRBD2	TRBV6-6	TRBJ2-5	CASSYSGSGGQETQYF	TGTGCCAGCAGTTACTCGGGTAGCGGGGGCCAAGAGACCCAGTACTTC
NA	NA	TRBV7-2	TRBJ2-1	CASSPYNEQFF	TGTGCCAGCAGCCCTTACAATGAGCAGTTCTTC
NA	TRBD1	TRBV9	TRBJ2-3	CASSALGTGTDTQYF	TGTGCCAGCAGCGCCCTCGGGACAGGCACAGATACGCAGTATTTT
few	NA	TRBV4-1	TRBJ2-3	CASSQGRGGLGTDTQYF	TGCGCCAGCAGCCAAGGTAGAGGCGGGCTAGGCACAGATACGCAGTATTTT
few	NA	TRBV13	TRBJ2-3	CASSPLRDSDTQYF	TGTGCCAGCAGCCCCCTGCGGGATTCAGATACGCAGTATTTT
many	NA	TRBV2	TRBJ1-2	CASSRTGGNYGYTF	TGTGCCAGCAGTCGTACAGGAGGGAACTATGGCTACACCTTC
NA	NA	TRBV6-1	TRBJ2-5	CASEESFQETQYF	TGTGCCAGCGAAGAATCTTTCCAAGAGACCCAGTACTTC
many	NA	TRBV2	TRBJ2-1	CASSVRRINEQFF	TGTGCCAGCAGTGTCCGGCGGATCAATGAGCAGTTCTTC
many	NA	TRBV27	TRBJ1-6	CASSSRRYSPLHF	TGTGCCAGCAGTTCCCGGAGATATTCACCCCTCCACTTT
NA	TRBD1	TRBV5-6	TRBJ1-2	CASSVWDRDSGYTF	TGTGCCAGCAGCGTCTGGGACAGGGACTCTGGCTACACCTTC
few	TRBD2	TRBV7-9	TRBJ2-3	CASSPLAGGLSTDTQYF	TGTGCCAGCAGCCCACTAGCGGGGGGTCTAAGCACAGATACGCAGTATTTT
NA	NA	TRBV7-2	TRBJ1-2	CASSLGASDGYTF	TGTGCCAGCAGCTTAGGCGCCTCGGATGGCTACACCTTC
NA	TRBD1	TRBV30	TRBJ2-6	CAFWPGTGIGGANVLTF	TGTGCCTTTTGGCCCGGGACAGGGATTGGTGGGGCCAACGTCCTGACTTTC
NA	TRBD1	TRBV4-2	TRBJ2-3	CASSQEPGQGGDTQYF	TGTGCCAGCAGCCAAGAACCGGGACAGGGGGGGGATACGCAGTATTTT
NA	TRBD1	TRBV18	TRBJ1-4	CASSPLAGQGLDEKLFF	TGTGCCAGCTCACCTCTGGCCGGACAGGGGCTGGATGAAAAACTGTTTTTT
few	TRBD1	TRBV5-1	TRBJ2-5	CASSTGQGEGTQYF	TGCGCCAGCAGCACCGGACAGGGGGAAGGGACCCAGTACTTC
NA	TRBD1	TRBV6-6	TRBJ2-5	CASSYSGTGETQYF	TGTGCCAGCAGTTACTCGGGGACAGGAGAGACCCAGTACTTC
NA	TRBD2	TRBV5-1	TRBJ2-1	CASSLVGTSGYNEQFF	TGCGCCAGCAGCTTGGTGGGGACTAGCGGTTACAATGAGCAGTTCTTC
NA	NA	TRBV14	TRBJ1-1	CASSQFQGLLLNTEAFF	TGTGCCAGCAGCCAGTTCCAAGGGCTCTTATTGAACACTGAAGCTTTCTTT
many	NA	TRBV7-2	TRBJ2-3	CASSFQVTTQYF	TGTGCCAGCAGCTTCCAGGTTACTACGCAGTATTTT
few	NA	TRBV28	TRBJ1-2	CASSRGARGYTF	TGTGCCAGCTCCCGGGGGGCGCGGGGCTACACCTTC
NA	NA	TRBV5-1	TRBJ2-5	CASSLGPQETQYF	TGCGCCAGCAGCTTGGGTCCTCAAGAGACCCAGTACTTC
NA	NA	TRBV25-1	TRBJ1-5	CASSGQGNPDSNQPQHF	TGTGCCAGCAGTGGCCAGGGAAATCCCGATAGCAATCAGCCCCAGCATTTT
few	NA	TRBV20-1	TRBJ1-1	CSARNPVAFF	TGCAGTGCTAGGAACCCCGTCGCTTTCTTT